This entry describes one T cell receptor beta chain. Its specific antigen is unknown. No base quality values were provided; no much bigger clone lies one nucleotide off. CDR1 and CDR2 (SGHRS, YFSETQ) derive from the germline V gene. After removal of 2 bases from V and 0 bases from J, the junction retains 13 bases not matched to a gene. The CDR3, cysteine through phenylalanine, is 19 amino acids long. The read is trimmed to its CDR3 DNA, 57 bases read in frame from base 1. This specimen comes from a study of blood T cell repertoires in COVID-19 (TCRdb year 2020). Concerning the study at large: Collaborator samples came from the United States, Italy and Spain and covered acute and convalescent phases of COVID-19. The prospective study material was composed of cDNA or gDNA derived from T cells, B-cell-depleted T cells, or PBMCs. The dataset comprised deeply sampled blood TCRbeta repertoires from subjects exposed to, actively infected with, or recovered from COVID-19. The repertoires were released in a freely available public database meant as a resource for research on the immune response to SARS-CoV-2. The samples were drawn from the first 160 participants of the ongoing ImmuneRACE study and from some 1,300 subjects provided by 6 global collaborators. Sample metadata almost always included a de-identified subject ID, COVID-19 status, age in years and sex. Where available, HLA class I and class II types were taken from metadata supplied by the sample provider and were not determined by assay-based typing. General findings and caveats noted by the study authors: The quantity of clinical and demographic metadata differed by source and by participant and was supplied without curation.

TCRbeta CDR3 regions were amplified from genomic DNA using the immunoSEQ Assay, a bias-controlled multiplex PCR. Per the source publication's procedure: The number of nucleated cells in each sample was estimated from the amplification of reference gene primers within the assay. To quantify the absolute abundance of each unique TCRbeta CDR3 rearrangement, sequence reads were collapsed and filtered. For each sample, productive Simpson clonality was calculated as the square root of Simpson's diversity index over productive rearrangements. In its TCRdb copy, this immuneACCESS table keeps in-frame sequences only and misses some clones. Where compared with another copy, unresolved V genes explain less than half of these, and the others have no known cause. The V and J calls and clone size come from that table; D and trimming were worked out from the DNA. The sample table shows around 150,000 clones, and 85% are seen once. The top ten constitute 2.5% to 4% of the sample.

The collaborating institutions used their own protocols to collect whole blood in K2EDTA tubes. For TCRbeta analysis, collaborators shipped samples as frozen whole blood, isolated PBMCs, or DNA extracted from either of those sample types. This receptor was taken from a human donor with acute or convalescent COVID-19. The donor label of this sample is uncertain. The source material was peripheral blood. The chain uses TRBV5-1 and TRBJ2-1; 8 nucleotides in the junction match TRBD1. The CDR3 reads CASSFSGQGNFGSYNEQFF. The bases read TGCGCCAGCAGCTTTTCCGGACAGGGAAATTTTGGCTCCTACAATGAGCAGTTCTTC.